Listed here are 9 T cell receptor beta chains from one sample, sequenced in a study of blood T cell repertoires in COVID-19. Sequencing was performed with immunoSEQ multiplex PCR; in TCRdb, only in-frame clones are kept and a portion is missing. The sample lists around 100,000 clones, about four fifths occurring once. Sequenced sample: peripheral blood. These receptors all stem from an elderly man with COVID-19, enrolled during active disease.

The rearrangement joins TRBV18 to TRBJ1-2; TRBD1 is a possible D gene (5 bases). From germline, CDR1 is KGHSH and CDR2 LQKENI. The V end was cut by 3 bases, the J end by 6 bases, with 20 bases between. The CDR3 extends over 16 amino acids. CDR3 in amino acids: CASSPRNILGLDGYTF. The CDR3 DNA is TGTGCCAGCTCACCGCGGAACATCCTGGGGCTAGATGGCTACACCTTC.

This clone was recorded many times. The chain links TRBV28 to TRBJ2-1; 10 bases line up with TRBD2. Trimming at V came to 7 bases and at J to 7 bases, leaving 13 bases not matched to a gene. Germline V lookup: CDR1 MDHEN, CDR2 SYDVKM. The CDR3 is made up of 16 amino acids. CDR3 nucleotide sequence: TGTGCCAGCACCAGCCGGGCTAGCGGGAGTAGGAATGAGCAGTTCTTC. Protein sequence: CASTSRASGSRNEQFF.

The chain joins TRBV24-1 to TRBJ2-7; 9 bases line up with TRBD2. The germline CDR1 and CDR2 sequences are KGHDR and SFDVKD. The CDR3 contains 13 residues. Trimming took 4 bases from V and 8 from J; bases not matched to a gene: 5. CDR3 protein: CATSEPGTSKQYF. CDR3 coding DNA: TGTGCCACCAGTGAACCCGGGACTAGCAAGCAGTACTTC.

The chain employs TRBV18 and TRBJ1-2; 7 positions agree with TRBD1. The CDR3 runs to 14 residues. Unmatched junction bases numbered 9, after V lost 5 bases and J lost 6 bases. Germline CDR1 reads KGHSH; CDR2 reads LQKENI. CDR3 in DNA: TGTGCCAGCTCAGGGGACAGTGCTTGGGATGGCTACACCTTC. This codes for CASSGDSAWDGYTF.

This chain joins TRBV5-6 and TRBJ2-7; no reliable D call. The V and J ends lost 2 bases and 3 bases respectively, with 9 bases between them. CDR3 length: 13 amino acids. In germline, CDR1 is SGHDT, CDR2 YYEEEE. Written as DNA, the CDR3 is TGTGCCAGCAGCTTCGACACAGACTACGAGCAGTACTTC. This gives the protein CASSFDTDYEQYF.

The rearrangement uses TRBV28 and TRBJ2-5, with TRBD2 matching 15 bases. The CDR3 has 16 residues. Trimming took 7 bases from V and 5 from J; bases not matched to a gene: 8. Germline V CDR1 and CDR2: MDHEN, SYDVKM. CDR3 nucleotide sequence: TGTGCCAGCACCCGGACTAGCGGGAGGGCCTGGGAGACCCAGTACTTC. The encoded protein is CASTRTSGRAWETQYF. The full variable domain, with the rest looked up from reference TRBV28 and TRBJ2-5, is DVKVTQSSRYLVKRTGEKVFLECVQDMDHENMFWYRQDPGLGLRLIYFSYDVKMKEKGDIPEGYSVSREKKERFSLILESASTNQTSMYLCASTRTSGRAWETQYFGPGTRLLVL.

V is TRBV14 and J is TRBJ1-5; unclear D gene. The length of the CDR3 is 13 residues. V shed 5 bases and J shed 10 bases, with 15 bases lying between them. The germline gives CDR1 SGHDN, CDR2 FVKESK. Here the CDR3 reads CASSVSLRGPQHF. The DNA of the CDR3 is TGTGCCAGCAGCGTCAGTCTCCGCGGTCCCCAGCATTTT. The whole variable domain, remainder taken from reference TRBV14 and TRBJ1-5, is EAGVTQFPSHSVIEKGQTVTLRCDPISGHDNLYWYRRVMGKEIKFLLHFVKESKQDESGMPNNRFLAERTGGTYSTLKVQPAELEDSGVYFCASSVSLRGPQHFGDGTRLSIL.

This chain links TRBV19 with TRBJ1-6; TRBD1 matches 7 bases. Germline V gives CDR1 LNHDA, CDR2 SQIVND (reference sequence). This CDR3 comprises 15 residues. V was pared by 7 bases and J by 5 bases, with 8 bases of the junction left unmatched. The CDR3 DNA sequence: TGTGCCAGTACTTTCGTGGGACAGAATAATTCACCCCTCCACTTT. This codes for CASTFVGQNNSPLHF.

A note on this clone: The junction does not match germline at one end; this may be a read error. The V gene is TRBV28, the J gene TRBJ2-7; 9 nucleotides match TRBD2. This CDR3 is built from 14 residues. The germline V gene encodes CDR1 MDHEN and CDR2 SYDVKM. The CDR3 loop reads CASSFSRAGGTVAF. CDR3 DNA sequence: TGTGCCAGCAGTTTTTCTCGTGCGGGAGGGACCGTGGCTTTC.